The 2 T cell receptor beta chains given below trace back to one sample, sequenced in a study of cytomegalovirus exposure and HLA in healthy donors. Here immunoSEQ multiplex PCR was the method, and the copy in TCRdb shows in-frame clones only, minus some. The sample lists a few hundred thousand clones, more than 75% occurring once. The sequencing sample was made of PBMCs. These TCRs come from a woman younger than 35 in good health and CMV-seronegative.

This sequence joins TRBV14 and TRBJ2-2; the match to TRBD2 covers 10 bases. This CDR3 spans 15 amino acids. Germline values: CDR1 SGHDN, CDR2 FVKESK. The J segment lost 6 bases and the V segment lost 6 bases, leaving 7 bases of the junction unmatched. The CDR3 bases are TGTGCCAGCAGTACAATAGCGGGAGGTCCCGGGGAGCTGTTTTTT. Amino acid sequence: CASSTIAGGPGELFF.

This clone was seen more than once but under ten times. The chain links TRBV20-1 to TRBJ2-7; possibly TRBD1 for D (6 bases). This CDR3 comprises 11 residues. The V end lost 2 bases, the J end lost 6 bases, and 8 bases lay between the germline ends. Germline CDR1 and CDR2: DFQATT and SNEGSKA (reference sequence). CDR3 bases: TGCAGTGCTAGAACCAGGGGCGAGCAGTACTTC. Its translation is CSARTRGEQYF.